The 24 T cell receptor beta chains in this list originate from one sample, sequenced in a study of T cell clonotyping in hematopoietic cell transplantation. Using immunoSEQ multiplex PCR, the repertoire was profiled, and TCRdb retains in-frame clones only, with some absent. This table has 15,000 to 20,000 clones, about nine tenths appearing once. The sample consisted of peripheral blood mononuclear cells. The origin of the receptors is a man aged 40-49 years in good health. Some clones in this sample may be carry-over from other donors' samples.

This sequence joins TRBV5-1 and TRBJ2-5; D may be TRBD1 or TRBD2 (5 bases each). Between the trimmed V and J ends, which lost 6 bases and 5 bases, there was a span of 8 bases. The CDR3 has 11 amino acids. Germline V gene data show CDR1 as SGHRS and CDR2 as YFSETQ. This CDR3 reads CASNWGETQYF. Here the CDR3 DNA reads TGCGCCAGCAACTGGGGGGAGACCCAGTACTTC.

The chain employs TRBV6-5 and TRBJ2-3; 7 nucleotides match TRBD2. Looked up from germline, CDR1 is MNHEY and CDR2 is SVGAGI. The CDR3 covers 16 residues. The junction had 9 bases not matched to a gene; V was cut back by 2 bases and J by 4 bases. CDR3 nucleotides: TGTGCCAGCAGTTACGAGCCGAGCGGGGTTGCAGATACGCAGTATTTT. This codes for CASSYEPSGVADTQYF.

The chain recombines TRBV28 with TRBJ2-7, with 9 bases fitting TRBD1. V lost 3 bases, J lost 5 bases, and 8 bases stayed unmatched. Germline CDR1 and CDR2: MDHEN and SYDVKM. The CDR3 spans 15 residues. The CDR3: CASSFSGTGTHEQYF. The CDR3 DNA is TGTGCCAGCAGTTTCTCGGGGACAGGGACCCACGAGCAGTACTTC. Supplemented by reference TRBV28 and TRBJ2-7, the full variable domain reads DVKVTQSSRYLVKRTGEKVFLECVQDMDHENMFWYRQDPGLGLRLIYFSYDVKMKEKGDIPEGYSVSREKKERFSLILESASTNQTSMYLCASSFSGTGTHEQYFGPGTRLTVT.

The rearrangement joins TRBV5-4 to TRBJ1-1, with D uncertain. Trimming removed 4 bases from V and 2 bases from J, with 9 bases in between. CDR3 length equals 13 residues. From germline, CDR1 is SGHNT and CDR2 YYREEE (reference sequence). Here the CDR3 DNA reads TGTGCCAGCAGCCCTACGCGTAACACTGAAGCTTTCTTT. It is translated as CASSPTRNTEAFF.

The chain combines TRBV28 with TRBJ2-1, with TRBD2 matching over 11 bases. The CDR3 runs to 16 residues. The junction had 8 bases not matched to a gene; V was cut back by 6 bases and J by 4 bases. Per the germline V gene, CDR1 is MDHEN and CDR2 is SYDVKM. The CDR3 sequence is CASRGLLAGDYNEQFF. DNA for the CDR3: TGTGCCAGCAGGGGTCTACTAGCGGGGGATTACAATGAGCAGTTCTTC.

V usage is TRBV19 and J usage is TRBJ1-2; D gene unclear. Looked up from germline, CDR1 is LNHDA and CDR2 is SQIVND (reference sequence). Trimming cost V 8 bases and J 3 bases, with 10 bases left between them. The CDR3 is 12 residues long. For the CDR3, the DNA is TGTGCCAGTGCAACCGGCGACTATGGCTACACCTTC. Its translation: CASATGDYGYTF.

The chain joins TRBV5-6 to TRBJ2-7; 8 bases agree with TRBD1. Per the germline V gene, CDR1 is SGHDT and CDR2 is YYEEEE. The CDR3 spans 15 residues. V was pared by 5 bases and J by 5 bases, with 12 bases of the junction left unmatched. The CDR3 coding sequence is TGTGCCAGCAGTCAACAGGGGGGCTCCAGGGACGAGCAGTACTTC. It encodes CASSQQGGSRDEQYF.

The chain joins TRBV5-4 to TRBJ1-6; 8 bases fit TRBD1. This CDR3 has 15 amino acids. The V segment lost 4 bases and the J segment 7 bases; nucleotides outside the gene matches: 7. Germline assignment: CDR1 SGHNT and CDR2 YYREEE (reference sequence). In nucleotides, the CDR3 is TGTGCCAGCAGCCCCCAACAGGGGGTAAATTCACCCCTCCACTTT. It translates to CASSPQQGVNSPLHF.

The chain has TRBV10-3 and TRBJ1-2; D gene uncertain. Trimming left V 6 bases short and J 1 base short, with 6 bases between. Germline CDR1 reads ENHRY; CDR2 reads SYGVKD. This CDR3 has 12 residues. CDR3 DNA: TGTGCCATCAGCGCGAGTAACTATGGCTACACCTTC. This translates into CAISASNYGYTF.

The CDR3 sequence is CASSLSTNSPLHF. The CDR3 DNA follows: TGTGCCAGCAGTTTGAGTACGAATTCACCCCTCCACTTT. V gene TRBV2 combines with J gene TRBJ1-6; D is uncertain. Germline CDR1 is SNHLY and CDR2 is FYNNEI. V was trimmed by 5 bases and J by 7 bases, leaving 9 bases between them. CDR3 size: 13 residues. Full variable domain (outside the CDR3, taken from reference TRBV2 and TRBJ1-6): EPEVTQTPSHQVTQMGQEVILRCVPISNHLYFYWYRQILGQKVEFLVSFYNNEISEKSEIFDDQFSVERPDGSNFTLKIRSTKLEDSAMYFCASSLSTNSPLHFGNGTRLTVT.

This chain connects TRBV6-5 to TRBJ2-1; a weak D match, TRBD2 (5 bases). Trimming pared 8 bases from V and 3 bases from J, leaving 11 bases between. This CDR3 has 13 amino acids. CDR1 is MNHEY and CDR2 is SVGAGI in the germline V gene. CDR3: CASGAAVYNEQFF. In DNA form, the CDR3 reads TGTGCCAGCGGAGCGGCGGTCTACAATGAGCAGTTCTTC.

The chain recombines TRBV5-6 with TRBJ2-7; D perhaps matches TRBD1 (6 bases). With 0 bases removed from V and 1 base from J, the gap between germline ends came to 11 bases. Germline CDR1 reads SGHDT; CDR2 reads YYEEEE. CDR3 size: 15 residues. CDR3 residues: CASSLARGSSYEQYF. In nucleotides, the CDR3 is TGTGCCAGCAGCTTGGCGAGGGGGTCATCCTACGAGCAGTACTTC.

The chain carries TRBV6-1 and TRBJ2-5, with D possibly matching TRBD2 (5 bases). Germline-derived CDR1 and CDR2 are MNHNS and SASEGT. V was clipped by 4 bases and J by 9 bases, with 12 bases between them. CDR3 size: 12 residues. The CDR3 reads CASSGTSFAQYF. CDR3 sequence (DNA): TGTGCCAGCAGTGGTACTAGTTTCGCCCAGTACTTC.

The genes are TRBV6-1 and TRBJ1-2; 7 bases align to TRBD1. V was clipped by 7 bases and J by 5 bases; unmatched bases: 7. Germline V CDR1 and CDR2: MNHNS, SASEGT. The CDR3 runs to 13 residues. DNA of the CDR3: TGTGCCAGCACGGAGAAGGGGGCGTATGGCTACACCTTC. Amino acids: CASTEKGAYGYTF.

As regards this clone: The sample has other DNA sequences that encode this CDR3 too. The chain combines TRBV7-2 with TRBJ1-2; maybe TRBD1 (5 bases). The CDR3 runs 13 residues. CDR1 is SGHTA and CDR2 is FQGNSA in the germline V gene. With 1 base removed from V and 4 bases from J, the gap between germline ends came to 7 bases. The CDR3 spells CASSLDRTYGYTF. CDR3 bases: TGTGCCAGCAGCTTAGACAGGACCTATGGCTACACCTTC.

The chain carries TRBV10-3 and TRBJ1-1; D is ambiguous. The CDR3 loop spans 12 amino acids. Germline lookup yields CDR1 ENHRY and CDR2 SYGVKD. The V end lost 7 bases, the J end lost 6 bases, and 12 bases lay between the germline ends. The CDR3 region is CAIKGETPEAFF. CDR3 DNA sequence: TGTGCCATCAAGGGCGAGACCCCTGAAGCTTTCTTT.

The V call is TRBV2, the J call TRBJ2-1; 7 nucleotides agree with TRBD1. V lost 6 bases to trimming and J lost 9 bases; unmatched junction nucleotides: 8. CDR1 and CDR2 from the germline V gene are SNHLY and FYNNEI. CDR3 length: 13 amino acids. Here the CDR3 DNA reads TGTGCCAGCAGCGCACAGGGGTTCGGTGAGCAGTTCTTC. It specifies CASSAQGFGEQFF.

The chain combines TRBV4-3 with TRBJ2-1; 9 bases are shared with TRBD2. This CDR3 region has 17 residues. Germline-derived CDR1 and CDR2 are LGHNA and YSLEER. The junction had 9 bases not matched to a gene; V was cut back by 0 bases and J by 6 bases. CDR3 DNA: TGCGCCAGCAGCCAAGATTGGGGCGGGAGGGCCAGCAATGAGCAGTTCTTC. It yields the protein CASSQDWGGRASNEQFF.

The chain has TRBV5-6 and TRBJ2-7; the D is unclear. Deletions cut 4 bases from V and 4 bases from J, with 21 bases between. The CDR3 contains 16 residues. The germline gives CDR1 SGHDT, CDR2 YYEEEE. The CDR3 loop is CASSETWTDPSYEQYF. In nucleotides, the CDR3 is TGTGCCAGCAGCGAAACATGGACCGACCCCTCATACGAGCAGTACTTC.

The chain carries TRBV13 and TRBJ2-3; D might be TRBD2 (6 bases). Germline V gene lookup returns CDR1 PRHDT and CDR2 FYEKMQ (reference sequence). The CDR3 spans 18 residues. V lost 5 bases to trimming and J lost 0 bases, with 21 bases between them. In DNA, the CDR3 is TGTGCCAGCAGCGGAAAAACGTCCGGGACTCGGAGCACAGATACGCAGTATTTT. It codes for CASSGKTSGTRSTDTQYF.

The chain recombines TRBV7-9 with TRBJ2-5; 10 positions agree with TRBD1. Unmatched junction bases numbered 1, after V lost 3 bases and J lost 3 bases. In germline, CDR1 is SEHNR, CDR2 FQNEAQ (reference sequence). This CDR3 region has 14 residues. The CDR3 spells CASSFGTGEETQYF. CDR3 nucleotides: TGTGCCAGCAGCTTTGGGACAGGGGAAGAGACCCAGTACTTC.

The chain recombines TRBV5-8 with TRBJ2-1; D gene uncertain. The CDR3 consists of 14 residues. V was shortened by 0 bases and J by 5 bases, with 9 bases between the two germline ends. Germline values: CDR1 SGHTS, CDR2 YDEGEE. The CDR3 spells CASSLGTPDNEQFF. The CDR3 DNA follows: TGTGCCAGCAGCTTGGGAACACCCGACAATGAGCAGTTCTTC.

The rearrangement joins TRBV19 to TRBJ1-1; D is ambiguous. V lost 3 bases to trimming and J lost 7 bases, with 9 bases between them. Germline CDR1 reads LNHDA; CDR2 reads SQIVND (reference sequence). The CDR3 loop spans 12 amino acids. The chain's CDR3 is CASSIVENEAFF. The DNA of the CDR3 is TGTGCCAGTAGTATTGTAGAAAATGAAGCTTTCTTT.

This chain joins TRBV9 and TRBJ2-2; 7 nucleotides line up with TRBD2. V shed 1 base, J shed 7 bases, and the junction held 4 bases outside the gene matches. Germline values: CDR1 SGDLS, CDR2 YYNGEE. The CDR3 spans 14 residues. DNA for the CDR3: TGTGCCAGCAGCGTAACCCCTAGCGGCGGGGAGCTGTTTTTT. Its protein is CASSVTPSGGELFF.